The following is a T cell receptor beta chain sequence with its context. The antigen is not known. TCRdb reprocessed the reads via MiXCR and lists one record per CDR3 protein. The sample consists of nearly 450,000 distinct CDR3 sequences, approximately 30% of them appearing once. These data come from a study of T cell repertoires in cytomegalovirus infection. Study background: Evidence of both CMV infection and a matching HLA type came from public TCR beta signatures.

The study's findings and limits: The cumulative frequency of public TCR beta families identified carriers of CMV plus the relevant HLA. Clonotypes of TCR beta that were HLA-C-restricted and CMV-specific dominated the ex vivo response.

The source is a human donor in good health (CMV status not recorded). Some clones in this sample may be carry-over from other donors' samples. Material: PBMCs.

In DNA form, the CDR3 reads TGTGCCAGCAGTTTTGGCGGGGGAGGAGATACGCAGTATTTT. Protein: CASSFGGGGDTQYF. This rearrangement joins TRBV12-3 or TRBV12-4 to TRBJ2-3; 7 bases match TRBD2. The CDR3 extends over 14 amino acids. The J segment lost 5 bases and the V segment lost 3 bases, leaving 5 bases of the junction unmatched.